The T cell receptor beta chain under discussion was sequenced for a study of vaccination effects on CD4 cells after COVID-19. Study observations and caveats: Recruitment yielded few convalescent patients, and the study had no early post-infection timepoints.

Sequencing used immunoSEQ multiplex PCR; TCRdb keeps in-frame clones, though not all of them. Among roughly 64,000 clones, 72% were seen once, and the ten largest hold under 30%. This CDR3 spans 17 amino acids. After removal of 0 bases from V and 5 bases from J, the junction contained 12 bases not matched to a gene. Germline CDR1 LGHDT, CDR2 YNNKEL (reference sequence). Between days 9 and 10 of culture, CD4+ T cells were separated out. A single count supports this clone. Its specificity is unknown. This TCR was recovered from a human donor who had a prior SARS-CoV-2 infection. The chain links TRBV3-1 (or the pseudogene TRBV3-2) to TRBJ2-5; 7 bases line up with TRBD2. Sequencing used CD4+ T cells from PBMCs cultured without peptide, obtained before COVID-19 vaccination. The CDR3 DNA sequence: TGTGCCAGCAGCCAAGAGGGGCGCGCGGGGGAGTTGGAGACCCAGTACTTC. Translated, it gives CASSQEGRAGELETQYF.